Below are 25 T cell receptor beta chains sequenced from a single sample in a study of monozygotic twins with inflammatory bowel disease. TCRdb reprocessed the 5' RACE reads, with one entry per CDR3 protein and no DNA. The sample totals roughly 140,000 distinct CDR3 sequences; its top ten clones hold 2% to 3%. Sequenced input: blood. The source of these receptors is a human donor with ulcerative colitis or Crohn's disease, or a healthy co-twin of an affected twin (not recorded which).

The J gene is TRBJ2-5, the V gene TRBV5-1. Germline V gene lookup returns CDR1 SGHRS and CDR2 YFSETQ. There are 13 residues in the CDR3. CDR3 sequence reads: CASSSGTQETQYF.

The J gene is TRBJ1-2, the V gene TRBV12-3 or TRBV12-4; with no DNA, the TCRdb D assignment of TRBD1 cannot be verified. This CDR3 comprises 13 residues. The CDR3 spells CASRQDNSYGYTF.

V usage is TRBV27 and J usage is TRBJ2-7; TCRdb returns TRBD1, unconfirmable since there is no DNA. The CDR3 totals 15 residues. Germline V gives CDR1 MNHEY, CDR2 SMNVEV (reference sequence). The CDR3: CASSLSGGTRYEQYF.

This chain links TRBV20-1 with TRBJ2-7; lacking DNA, the TRBD1 call made by TCRdb goes unchecked. CDR1 DFQATT and CDR2 SNEGSKA come from the germline V gene (reference sequence). The CDR3 extends over 12 amino acids. CDR3: CSARVDSYEQYF.

The V and J genes are TRBV7-9 and TRBJ1-1; as DNA is missing, the TRBD1 call by TCRdb cannot be tested. Per germline, CDR1 SEHNR and CDR2 FQNEAQ (reference sequence). This CDR3 has 13 residues. The CDR3 sequence is CASSRQGGTEAFF.

This rearrangement joins TRBV5-1 to TRBJ2-7; the D call from TCRdb, TRBD2, cannot be confirmed without DNA. The length of the CDR3 is 15 residues. CDR1 SGHRS and CDR2 YFSETQ come from the germline V gene. The chain's CDR3 is CASSLTTIGVGEQYF.

The chain links TRBV3-1 to TRBJ1-4; absent DNA, TCRdb's TRBD1 call cannot be checked. This CDR3 is built from 16 residues. The germline V gene has CDR1 LGHDT and CDR2 YNNKEL (reference sequence). CDR3 region: CASSPDREGTNEKLFF. Together with reference TRBV3-1 and TRBJ1-4, the CDR3 gives the full variable domain: DTAVSQTPKYLVTQMGNDKSIKCEQNLGHDTMYWYKQDSKKFLKIMFSYNNKELIINETVPNRFSPKSPDKAHLNLHINSLELGDSAVYFCASSPDREGTNEKLFFGSGTQLSVL.

The V and J genes are TRBV6-5 and TRBJ1-5; TCRdb's D call, TRBD1, is unchecked because there is no DNA. The CDR3 spans 12 residues. The V gene's germline CDR1 is MNHEY and CDR2 SVGAGI. The chain's CDR3 is CASWGVGQPQHF.

V usage is TRBV6-6 and J usage is TRBJ1-1. Looked up from germline, CDR1 is MNHNY and CDR2 is SVGAGI (reference sequence). The CDR3 sequence is 11 residues long. CDR3: CASCMNTEAFF.

The chain carries TRBV5-4 and TRBJ2-7; TCRdb's assignment of TRBD1 cannot be checked, as there is no DNA. Germline V gives CDR1 SGHNT, CDR2 YYREEE (reference sequence). The CDR3 is made up of 15 amino acids. CDR3 residues: CASSLFGTDSYEQYF.

V usage is TRBV7-2 and J usage is TRBJ2-5; TCRdb outputs TRBD1, but without DNA this stays unchecked. The CDR3 sequence is 13 residues long. Looked up from germline, CDR1 is SGHTA and CDR2 is FQGNSA. The CDR3 sequence: CASSHGTEETQYF. Using reference TRBV7-2 and TRBJ2-5 for the parts outside the CDR3, the full variable domain is GAGVSQSPSNKVTEKGKDVELRCDPISGHTALYWYRQSLGQGLEFLIYFQGNSAPDKSGLPSDRFSAERTGGSVSTLTIQRTQQEDSAVYLCASSHGTEETQYFGPGTRLLVL.

CDR3 residues: CASSLAGGANEQFF. The rearrangement uses TRBV5-1 and TRBJ2-1; TCRdb proposes TRBD1, but this gene call is untestable without DNA. This CDR3 contains 14 residues. The germline gives CDR1 SGHRS, CDR2 YFSETQ.

The chain combines TRBV7-2 with TRBJ2-2; TCRdb calls TRBD1, which cannot be checked without DNA. Per germline, CDR1 SGHTA and CDR2 FQGNSA. The CDR3 extends over 16 amino acids. CDR3 sequence: CASSPPLRGARGELFF. The complete variable domain, with remaining parts taken from reference TRBV7-2 and TRBJ2-2, reads GAGVSQSPSNKVTEKGKDVELRCDPISGHTALYWYRQSLGQGLEFLIYFQGNSAPDKSGLPSDRFSAERTGGSVSTLTIQRTQQEDSAVYLCASSPPLRGARGELFFGEGSRLTVL.

The chain combines TRBV27 with TRBJ2-7. Germline V gives CDR1 MNHEY, CDR2 SMNVEV (reference sequence). The CDR3 runs 14 residues. The chain's CDR3 is CASSPILDGYEQYF.

The chain combines TRBV4-3 with TRBJ2-3; TCRdb gives TRBD2 as the D gene, but with no DNA this cannot be confirmed. The CDR3 consists of 15 residues. Germline V gene data show CDR1 as LGHNA and CDR2 as YSLEER. Here the CDR3 reads CASSPDSLTTDTQYF.

The chain is built from TRBV7-8 and TRBJ2-7. The CDR3 runs 12 residues. CDR1 SGHVS and CDR2 FQNEAQ come from the germline V gene. The CDR3 is CASFSTTYEQYF.

The chain is built from TRBV6-5 and TRBJ1-1; TCRdb outputs TRBD1, but without DNA this stays unchecked. Per germline, CDR1 MNHEY and CDR2 SVGAGI. The CDR3 sequence is 15 residues long. The CDR3 reads CASSLRQTKNAEAFF.

This chain connects TRBV5-6 to TRBJ2-7. CDR1 and CDR2 from the germline V gene are SGHDT and YYEEEE. CDR3 size: 14 residues. The CDR3 is CASSFATGYHEQYF.

This chain uses TRBV11-2 with TRBJ2-3. From germline, CDR1 is SGHAT and CDR2 FQNNGV. The CDR3 loop spans 12 amino acids. CDR3 sequence: CASSPFGATQYF.

The chain has TRBV6-5 and TRBJ2-1; TCRdb outputs TRBD2, but without DNA this stays unchecked. CDR3 length: 16 amino acids. The germline V gene encodes CDR1 MNHEY and CDR2 SVGAGI. CDR3 sequence: CASSSSSASSYNEQFF.

The genes are TRBV5-4 and TRBJ1-1; there is no DNA to check the TCRdb D call of TRBD1. Germline lookup yields CDR1 SGHNT and CDR2 YYREEE (reference sequence). This CDR3 is 15 amino acids long. The CDR3 here is CASSLSPPGSTEAFF.

The rearrangement uses TRBV4-2 and TRBJ1-6. CDR3 length equals 15 residues. The germline V gene has CDR1 LGHNA and CDR2 YNFKEQ. CDR3 loop: CASSDRTRPNSPLHF.

J is TRBJ1-4 and V is TRBV6-5; TCRdb selects TRBD1, and the lack of DNA leaves this call unchecked. Per the germline V gene, CDR1 is MNHEY and CDR2 is SVGAGI. The CDR3 loop spans 14 amino acids. The CDR3 loop is CASSYSAGAEKLFF.

The chain uses TRBV6-1 and TRBJ2-7. CDR3 length: 14 amino acids. The germline V gene encodes CDR1 MNHNS and CDR2 SASEGT. CDR3 sequence: CASKVAGDFYEQYF.

This chain connects TRBV7-2 to TRBJ1-1; the TCRdb D gene call, TRBD1, has no DNA to confirm it. This CDR3 spans 14 amino acids. Germline-derived CDR1 and CDR2 are SGHTA and FQGNSA. The CDR3 here is CASSLLGGVTEAFF.